Listed below are T cell receptor beta chains from one sample, sequenced in a study of blood T cell repertoires in COVID-19. Libraries were prepared by immunoSEQ multiplex PCR; TCRdb keeps only in-frame clonotypes and omits some of them. Of under 300,000 clones listed, 70% to 90% were seen once; the top ten hold roughly 16%. The sample taken for sequencing was PBMCs or T cells enriched from blood (not recorded which). The receptors come from a man aged 18 to 30 who had recovered from COVID-19. Each CDR3 is given with its conserved first and last residue. Each record gives: V gene, clone size, J gene, D gene, CDR3 DNA, CDR3 protein. D genes are given only for firm matches. Rows may omit the clone size; those that give it use once, few, many or a size class.

v_call: TRBV5-1
clone_size: -
j_call: TRBJ1-2
d_call: -
cdr3_nt: TGCGCCAGCAGTGTAGGGAGAAACTATGGCTACACCTTC
cdr3_aa: CASSVGRNYGYTF

v_call: TRBV11-3
clone_size: -
j_call: TRBJ1-1
d_call: TRBD1
cdr3_nt: TGTGCCAGCAGCCCTGGACAGGGATTGAACACTGAAGCTTTCTTT
cdr3_aa: CASSPGQGLNTEAFF

v_call: TRBV3-1/TRBV3-2
clone_size: -
j_call: TRBJ1-3
d_call: -
cdr3_nt: TGTGCCAGCAGCCAAACGGGGGACTCTGGAAACACCATATATTTT
cdr3_aa: CASSQTGDSGNTIYF

v_call: TRBV5-4
clone_size: -
j_call: TRBJ2-4
d_call: TRBD1
cdr3_nt: TGTGCCACCCAGGGGGACGGCAAAAACATTCAGTACTTC
cdr3_aa: CATQGDGKNIQYF

v_call: TRBV15
clone_size: -
j_call: TRBJ2-3
d_call: TRBD2
cdr3_nt: TGTGCCACCAGCAGAGATGCGGGAGGGAGCACAGATACGCAGTATTTT
cdr3_aa: CATSRDAGGSTDTQYF

v_call: TRBV11-2
clone_size: -
j_call: TRBJ2-1
d_call: TRBD2
cdr3_nt: TGTGCCAGCAGCTTTTTAGCGGGAATATACAATGAGCAGTTCTTC
cdr3_aa: CASSFLAGIYNEQFF

v_call: TRBV19
clone_size: -
j_call: TRBJ1-5
d_call: TRBD1
cdr3_nt: TGTGCCAGTAACAGGGGCGAGGTTTGGGGGCCCCAGCATTTT
cdr3_aa: CASNRGEVWGPQHF

v_call: TRBV5-6
clone_size: -
j_call: TRBJ1-5
d_call: -
cdr3_nt: TGTGCCAGCAGCTTGAGACAGACCTATAGCAATCAGCCCCAGCATTTT
cdr3_aa: CASSLRQTYSNQPQHF

v_call: TRBV12-3/TRBV12-4
clone_size: few
j_call: TRBJ2-7
d_call: -
cdr3_nt: TGTGCCAGCAGTTCAGCCCAGGGGTACGAGCAGTACTTC
cdr3_aa: CASSSAQGYEQYF

v_call: TRBV19
clone_size: -
j_call: TRBJ1-2
d_call: TRBD1
cdr3_nt: TGTGCCAGTTCGGGACCGGTGGACAGGGATGGCTATGGCTACACCTTC
cdr3_aa: CASSGPVDRDGYGYTF

v_call: TRBV6-1
clone_size: -
j_call: TRBJ2-7
d_call: -
cdr3_nt: TGTGCCAGCAGTGAACAGGGGTTCGAGGAGCAGTACTTC
cdr3_aa: CASSEQGFEEQYF

v_call: TRBV5-1
clone_size: -
j_call: TRBJ1-6
d_call: TRBD1
cdr3_nt: TGCGCCAGCAGCTTGTCTTCCGGACAGGGCTATAATTCACCCCTCCACTTT
cdr3_aa: CASSLSSGQGYNSPLHF

v_call: TRBV11-2
clone_size: -
j_call: TRBJ2-7
d_call: -
cdr3_nt: TGTGCCAGCAGCTTAGAGGGGGCCGGCGAGCAGTACTTC
cdr3_aa: CASSLEGAGEQYF

v_call: TRBV3-1/TRBV3-2
clone_size: -
j_call: TRBJ1-1
d_call: -
cdr3_nt: TGTGCCAGCAGCCAAGATGACGGGTGGAACACTGAAGCTTTCTTT
cdr3_aa: CASSQDDGWNTEAFF

v_call: TRBV7-9
clone_size: -
j_call: TRBJ1-4
d_call: TRBD1
cdr3_nt: TGTGCCAGCAGCTTAGTTTGGAGACAGGGTAAAGAAAAACTGTTTTTT
cdr3_aa: CASSLVWRQGKEKLFF

v_call: TRBV24-1
clone_size: once
j_call: TRBJ1-5
d_call: -
cdr3_nt: TGTGCCACCAGTGATTTGGAATCAGGGAAACCCCAGCATTTT
cdr3_aa: CATSDLESGKPQHF

v_call: TRBV9
clone_size: -
j_call: TRBJ2-1
d_call: TRBD1
cdr3_nt: TGTGCCAGCAGCGTAGAACCACAGGGGGCCTACAATGAGCAGTTCTTC
cdr3_aa: CASSVEPQGAYNEQFF